This T cell receptor beta chain was obtained from a study of OX40 agonist ivuxolimab in advanced cancers. Turning to the study itself: Three patients got partial responses; one had hepatocellular carcinoma and two had cutaneous melanoma.

TCRdb keeps only in-frame clones here, not all; method: immunoSEQ multiplex PCR. The table shows roughly 91,000 clones, with roughly 95% occurring only once. Trimming shortened V by 0 bases and J by 7 bases, and 10 bases separated the two germline ends. The germline V gene has CDR1 MGHRA and CDR2 YSYEKL. CDR3 length: 13 amino acids. This specimen was CD4+ or CD8+ T cells sorted from blood, taken in a trial of the OX40 agonist ivuxolimab. This TCR was sampled from an adult with an advanced solid tumor such as melanoma, head and neck, liver or kidney cancer. V is TRBV4-1 and J is TRBJ2-7; no reliable D call. CDR3 region: CASSQDQGQEQYF. The CDR3 nucleotides are TGCGCCAGCAGCCAAGATCAAGGGCAGGAGCAGTACTTC.